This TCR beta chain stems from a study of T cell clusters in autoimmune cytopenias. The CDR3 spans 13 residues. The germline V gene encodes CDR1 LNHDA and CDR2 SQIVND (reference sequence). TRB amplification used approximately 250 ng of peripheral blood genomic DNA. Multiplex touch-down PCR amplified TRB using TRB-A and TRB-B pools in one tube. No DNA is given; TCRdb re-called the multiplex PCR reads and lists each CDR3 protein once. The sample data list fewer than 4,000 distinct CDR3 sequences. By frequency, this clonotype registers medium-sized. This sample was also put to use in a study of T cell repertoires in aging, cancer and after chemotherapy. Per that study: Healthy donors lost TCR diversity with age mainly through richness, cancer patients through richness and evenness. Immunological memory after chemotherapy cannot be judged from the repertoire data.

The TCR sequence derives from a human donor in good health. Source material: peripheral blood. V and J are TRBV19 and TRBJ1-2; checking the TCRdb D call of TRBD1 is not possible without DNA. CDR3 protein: CASSIQGHYGYTF.